This T cell receptor (beta chain) appears in the sequencing data of a study of blood T cell repertoires in COVID-19. Study context: The samples span acute and convalescent COVID-19 from the United States, Italy and Spain. PBMCs, B-cell-depleted T cells, or T cells were the source of the cDNA or gDNA that made up the material.

Authors' methods: Reference gene primer amplification gave estimated nucleated cell counts. Some clones are missing from TCRdb's copy, which holds only in-frame ones; the method was immunoSEQ multiplex PCR. V and J calls and clone size are as listed in that table; D and trimming were resolved from the DNA. The sample has 110,000 or so clones; 85% are singletons. Germline trimming cut 0 bases from V and 3 bases from J; bases unmatched to any gene: 8. The CDR3 extends over 17 amino acids. From germline, CDR1 is MGHRA and CDR2 YSYEKL. This chain joins TRBV4-1 and TRBJ1-2; 9 bases fit TRBD1. The sequencing input was peripheral blood. The receptor was derived from a human donor in a cohort sampled during active COVID-19. CDR3 in amino acids: CASSQEFGTGLDYGYTF. The CDR3 DNA reads as TGCGCCAGCAGCCAAGAATTTGGGACAGGGCTAGACTATGGCTACACCTTC.